The present TCR beta chain was sequenced within a study of PD-L1 blockade in urothelial cancer. With amplified housekeeping genes, the DNA of FFPE tumors was quantified. Measured with immunoSEQ multiplex PCR; TCRdb has only the in-frame clones, and not every one. The sample has more than 400 clones, approximately 25% seen once. Study conclusions and caveats: At the 3-week point, tumor-associated blood clones expanded more in durable-benefit patients. The study used one FFPE tumor sample per patient, not collected right before treatment.

Trimming pared 0 bases from V and 3 bases from J, leaving 18 bases between. Germline CDR1 is KGHSH and CDR2 is LQKENI. This CDR3 region has 17 residues. Details on this clone: Its antigen is undetermined.

Specimen: tumor tissue, collected before atezolizumab (anti-PD-L1) treatment. The rearrangement joins TRBV18 to TRBJ2-7, with a tentative D call TRBD1 (6 bases). The sequence was obtained from a man between 60 and 70 years old with urothelial cancer. The CDR3: CASSPPGSQGRYYEQYF. The CDR3 nucleotides are TGTGCCAGCTCACCACCGGGTTCACAGGGTCGATACTACGAGCAGTACTTC.